These 21 T cell receptor beta chains were all obtained from the same sample, sequenced in a study of tumor-infiltrating lymphocytes in oesophageal squamous cell carcinoma. Each CDR3 protein is one row after TCRdb ran MiXCR on the PCR reads. The sample has over 14,000 distinct CDR3 sequences; over 45% are singletons. Sequenced input: esophageal tumor tissue. The receptors shown here come from a male donor with esophageal squamous cell carcinoma.

This sequence joins TRBV7-2 and TRBJ2-7; possibly TRBD2 for D (7 bases). CDR1 and CDR2 from the germline V gene are SGHTA and FQGNSA. CDR3 length equals 16 residues. Between the trimmed V and J ends, which lost 6 bases and 10 bases, there was a span of 28 bases. CDR3 region: CASSLRRGAPQGGQYF. Written as DNA, the CDR3 is TGTGCCAGCAGTCTACGCCGGGGGGCACCCCAGGGAGGCCAGTACTTC.

With regard to this clonotype: The conserved phenylalanine or tryptophan normally closing the CDR3 is absent here, so this likely arose from a read error. No DNA is shown, since the ends of the CDR3 on it are uncertain; the CDR3 is the one TCRdb lists. The rearrangement joins TRBV28 to TRBJ2-6; the table's D call, TRBD2, has no DNA check behind it. The CDR3 adds up to 15 amino acids, both ends counted. Per the germline V gene, CDR1 is MDHEN and CDR2 is SYDVKM. The CDR3 sequence is CASRLQVPYEQYFGA.

The J gene is TRBJ2-6, the V gene TRBV14; TRBD2 matches 8 bases. Germline values: CDR1 SGHDN, CDR2 FVKESK. This CDR3 is 17 amino acids long. V shed 3 bases and J 0 bases; nucleotides not matched to a gene: 4. This CDR3 reads CASSHLAGTSGANVLTF. DNA of the CDR3: TGTGCCAGCAGCCATTTAGCGGGGACCTCTGGGGCCAACGTCCTGACTTTC.

This clonotype showed up many times. The genes are TRBV4-2 and TRBJ2-1; 8 nucleotides line up with TRBD2. The CDR3 length is 15 residues. With V trimmed by 5 bases and J by 6 bases, 9 bases remained unmatched. The germline V gene has CDR1 LGHNA and CDR2 YNFKEQ. The CDR3 sequence: CASSYSGIGSNEQFF. For the CDR3, the DNA is TGTGCCAGCAGCTATAGCGGGATCGGGTCCAATGAGCAGTTCTTC.

This sequence joins TRBV7-3 and TRBJ2-1; 9 bases map to TRBD1. Germline assignment: CDR1 SGHTA and CDR2 FQGTGA. The CDR3 totals 14 residues. V gave up 2 bases and J gave up 7 bases; unmatched junction bases: 3. CDR3 sequence (DNA): TGTGCCAGCAGCTTAGGACAGGGGCTAAATGAGCAGTTCTTC. Amino acid sequence: CASSLGQGLNEQFF.

This chain connects TRBV6-1 to TRBJ2-1; either TRBD1 or TRBD2 may supply D (6 bases each). The end of the DNA fits TRBJ2-7 better, so the J call may be wrong. Per the germline V gene, CDR1 is MNHNS and CDR2 is SASEGT. The CDR3 has 14 amino acids. CDR3: CASSEEGEAYEQYF. In nucleotides, the CDR3 is TGTGCCAGCAGTGAAGAGGGGGAGGCCTACGAGCAGTACTTC.

This clonotype was seen more than once but under ten times. The chain has TRBV6-5 and TRBJ1-1, with 9 positions matching TRBD1. Germline CDR1 reads MNHEY; CDR2 reads SVGAGI. V was clipped by 7 bases and J by 2 bases; unmatched bases: 8. The CDR3 sequence is 15 residues long. CDR3 DNA: TGTGCCAGCACCAAGAGGACAGGGGTCAACACTGAAGCTTTCTTT. This codes for CASTKRTGVNTEAFF.

Only a few counts were recorded for this clonotype. The chain combines TRBV7-9 with TRBJ2-1; D call uncertain. The V end was cut by 3 bases, the J end by 6 bases, with 15 bases between. The CDR3 consists of 15 residues. Germline CDR1 and CDR2: SEHNR and FQNEAQ (reference sequence). The CDR3 DNA follows: TGTGCCAGCAGCTTTTCGAGCACCCTGAGCAATGAGCAGTTCTTC. Its protein product is CASSFSSTLSNEQFF.

The V call is TRBV7-8, the J call TRBJ2-1; perhaps D is TRBD1 or TRBD2 (5 bases each). Germline lookup yields CDR1 SGHVS and CDR2 FQNEAQ. The V and J ends lost 5 bases and 6 bases respectively, with 14 bases between them. There are 14 residues in the CDR3. The CDR3 protein is CASSLRDGVNEQFF. The CDR3 nucleotides read TGTGCCAGCAGCCTCCGGGACGGAGTCAATGAGCAGTTCTTC.

Only one count was recorded for this clonotype. The chain uses TRBV6-1 and TRBJ2-7; D might be TRBD1 or TRBD2, each matching 5 bases. Germline V gene lookup returns CDR1 MNHNS and CDR2 SASEGT. Trimming removed 4 bases from V and 2 bases from J, with 9 bases in between. This CDR3 comprises 13 residues. The chain's CDR3 is CASSGTGPYEQYF. CDR3 nucleotide sequence: TGTGCCAGCAGTGGGACGGGGCCCTACGAGCAGTACTTC.

This chain links TRBV7-9 with TRBJ2-1; TRBD2 agrees at 8 bases. The DNA end favors TRBJ2-7, so the J call may be wrong. Looked up from germline, CDR1 is SEHNR and CDR2 is FQNEAQ (reference sequence). This CDR3 is 19 amino acids long. This chain's CDR3 is CASSLTVLAGLSYTDTQYF. The CDR3 DNA is TGTGCCAGCAGCTTAACGGTGTTAGCGGGACTTTCTTACACAGATACGCAGTACTTC.

This sequence joins TRBV30 and TRBJ2-5; 8 positions match TRBD1. After removal of 3 bases from V and 2 bases from J, the junction contained 14 bases not matched to a gene. CDR3 length: 17 amino acids. CDR1 is GTSNPN, CDR2 SVGIG, per germline (reference sequence). DNA of the CDR3: TGTGCCTGGAGCAAACAAGACAGGGGTAGGACGCAAGAGACCCAGTACTTC. Protein sequence: CAWSKQDRGRTQETQYF.

The chain has TRBV28 and TRBJ2-1, with D perhaps assigned TRBD1 or TRBD2 (5 bases each). The germline gives CDR1 MDHEN, CDR2 SYDVKM. Trimming took off 8 bases at V and 1 base at J, with 18 bases between the two ends. This CDR3 comprises 16 residues. Here the CDR3 reads CASLRGVYRSYNEQFF. In DNA, the CDR3 is TGTGCCAGCCTCAGAGGGGTATATCGTTCCTACAATGAGCAGTTCTTC.

This clonotype was counted between two and nine times. The J gene is TRBJ2-1, the V gene TRBV10-2; 11 positions match TRBD2. Per the germline V gene, CDR1 is WSHSY and CDR2 is SAAADI. Trimming took 6 bases from V and 8 from J; bases not matched to a gene: 6. This CDR3 is 14 amino acids long. CDR3: CASRVAGGEDEQFF. The CDR3 DNA sequence: TGCGCCAGCAGGGTAGCGGGAGGGGAGGATGAGCAGTTCTTC.

This chain connects TRBV7-8 to TRBJ2-5, with D possibly being TRBD2 (5 bases). Gene TRBJ2-7 matches the end of the DNA better, so the J call may be wrong. The CDR3 consists of 15 residues. Germline CDR1 reads SGHVS; CDR2 reads FQNEAQ. The CDR3 DNA reads TGTGCCAGCAGCTTAGACAAGCGGAACTCCTACGAGCAGTACTTC. Translating gives CASSLDKRNSYEQYF.

This sequence joins TRBV11-1 and TRBJ2-5, with TRBD2 as a possible D gene (5 bases). Germline V gene sequence: CDR1 SGHAT, CDR2 FQDESV (reference sequence). CDR3 length: 14 residues. The V end was cut by 0 bases, the J end by 4 bases, with 9 bases between. CDR3 protein: CASSLAGDVETQYF. The CDR3 DNA follows: TGTGCCAGCAGCTTAGCGGGAGATGTAGAGACCCAGTACTTC.

This chain joins TRBV7-9 and TRBJ2-3; no definite D call. The CDR3 has 14 residues. Per germline, CDR1 SEHNR and CDR2 FQNEAQ (reference sequence). V lost 3 bases, J lost 4 bases, and 11 bases lay in between. The CDR3 region has the DNA TGTGCCAGCAGCTTGGCCTTGAGTCCAGATACGCAGTATTTT. Translated, it gives CASSLALSPDTQYF. Full variable domain (missing parts from reference TRBV7-9 and TRBJ2-3): DTGVSQNPRHKITKRGQNVTFRCDPISEHNRLYWYRQTLGQGPEFLTYFQNEAQLEKSRLLSDRFSAERPKGSFSTLEIQRTEQGDSAMYLCASSLALSPDTQYFGPGTRLTVL.

This chain joins TRBV5-6 and TRBJ2-3; D ambiguous. CDR1 and CDR2 from the germline V gene are SGHDT and YYEEEE. Trimming stripped 2 bases from V and 4 bases from J, with 5 bases between. The CDR3 is 12 amino acids. The CDR3 DNA reads as TGTGCCAGCAGCTTTGGGGCAGATACGCAGTATTTT. It codes for CASSFGADTQYF.

This clonotype is medium-sized within its sample. CDR3 sequence (DNA): TGTGCCAGCAGCTTAGAGCTTACTAGCGGTAAGCAGTACTTC. Protein product: CASSLELTSGKQYF. This rearrangement joins TRBV7-9 to TRBJ2-7, with 8 bases aligning to TRBD2. Trimming cost V 1 base and J 8 bases; bases outside gene matches: 7. Germline CDR1 reads SEHNR; CDR2 reads FQNEAQ (reference sequence). The CDR3 loop spans 14 amino acids.

This clonotype was recorded at least ten times. The chain couples TRBV7-9 to TRBJ2-1, with unresolved D. Looked up from germline, CDR1 is SEHNR and CDR2 is FQNEAQ (reference sequence). Trimming pared 5 bases from V and 2 bases from J, leaving 16 bases between. The length of the CDR3 is 16 residues. Here the CDR3 reads CASSRLGQLTYNEQFF. The CDR3 bases are TGTGCCAGCAGCCGCCTAGGGCAGCTGACCTACAATGAGCAGTTCTTC.

This clonotype turned up a few times. The CDR3 loop is CASSYFRDRVNTEAFF. Here the CDR3 DNA reads TGTGCCAGCAGTTACTTCAGGGACAGGGTAAACACTGAAGCTTTCTTT. This sequence joins TRBV6-6 and TRBJ1-1; 9 nucleotides line up with TRBD1. Germline trimming cut 1 base from V and 2 bases from J; bases unmatched to any gene: 5. There are 16 residues in the CDR3. Germline V gene sequence: CDR1 MNHNY, CDR2 SVGAGI (reference sequence).